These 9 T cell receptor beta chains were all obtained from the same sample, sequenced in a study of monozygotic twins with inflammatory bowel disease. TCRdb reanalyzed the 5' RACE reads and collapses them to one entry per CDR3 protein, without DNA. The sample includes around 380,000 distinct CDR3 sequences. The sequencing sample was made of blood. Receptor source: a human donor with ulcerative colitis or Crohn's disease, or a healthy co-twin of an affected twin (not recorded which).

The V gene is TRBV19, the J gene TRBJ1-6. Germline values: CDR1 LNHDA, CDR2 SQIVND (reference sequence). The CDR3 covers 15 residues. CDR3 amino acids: CASSIGSNDNSPLHF.

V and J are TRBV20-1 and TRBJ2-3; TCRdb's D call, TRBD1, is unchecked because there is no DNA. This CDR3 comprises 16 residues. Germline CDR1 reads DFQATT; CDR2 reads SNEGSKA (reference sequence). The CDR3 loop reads CSARDAPGSSTDTQYF.

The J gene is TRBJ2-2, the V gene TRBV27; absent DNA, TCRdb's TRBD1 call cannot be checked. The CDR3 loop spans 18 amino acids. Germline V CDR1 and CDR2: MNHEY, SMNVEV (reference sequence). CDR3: CASSLSGPPGQRTGELFF.

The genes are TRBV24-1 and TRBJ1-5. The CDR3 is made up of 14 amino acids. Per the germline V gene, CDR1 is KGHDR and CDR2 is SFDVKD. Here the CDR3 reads CATSDLFWEQPQHF.

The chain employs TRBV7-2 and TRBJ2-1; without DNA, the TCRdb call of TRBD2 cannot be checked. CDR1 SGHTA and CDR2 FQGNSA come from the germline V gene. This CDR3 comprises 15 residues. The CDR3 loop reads CASSFTAGEYYEQFF.

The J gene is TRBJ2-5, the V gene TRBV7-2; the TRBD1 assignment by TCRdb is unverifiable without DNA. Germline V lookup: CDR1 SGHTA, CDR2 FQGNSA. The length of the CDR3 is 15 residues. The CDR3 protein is CASSLDGIGGETQYF.

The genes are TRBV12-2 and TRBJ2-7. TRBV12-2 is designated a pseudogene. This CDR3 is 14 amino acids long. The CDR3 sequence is CASDRANPVYEQYF.

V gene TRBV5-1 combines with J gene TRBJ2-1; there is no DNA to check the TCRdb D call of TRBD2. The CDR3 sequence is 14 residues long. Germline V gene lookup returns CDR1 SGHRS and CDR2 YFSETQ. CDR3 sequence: CASKIAGGNNEQIF.

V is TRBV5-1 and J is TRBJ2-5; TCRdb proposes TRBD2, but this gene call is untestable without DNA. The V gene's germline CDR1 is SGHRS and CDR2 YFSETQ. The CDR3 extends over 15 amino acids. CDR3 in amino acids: CASSLFTSGEETQYF.